The clone carrying this T cell receptor beta chain was seen ten or more times. The antigen is undetermined. One entry per CDR3 protein, called by TCRdb with MiXCR from the reads. The profile shows hundreds of thousands of distinct CDR3 sequences, 33% of them singletons. CDR3 length: 16 amino acids. The ends lost 5 bases at V and 0 bases at J; junction bases unmatched: 7. Looked up from germline, CDR1 is SGHTA and CDR2 is FQGNSA. The data are from a study of T cell repertoires in cytomegalovirus infection. Study at large: Alongside well-studied HLA-B-restricted CMV epitopes, recently identified HLA-C-restricted CMV epitopes were also used. It can be stated that public TCR beta signatures indicated CMV infection as well as a matching HLA type. Points from the study as a whole: CMV-specific TCR beta clonotypes restricted by HLA-C dominated the ex vivo response. Public TCR beta family frequency separated CMV-and-HLA carriers, including in an independent cohort.

The material was cultured PBMCs, obtained from culture after CMV antigen stimulation. The chain joins TRBV7-2 to TRBJ1-3; 7 bases are a match to TRBD1. The clonotype comes from a human donor in good health (CMV status not recorded). Some clones in this sample may be carry-over from other donors' samples. For the CDR3, the DNA is TGTGCCAGCAGCCCGGGACAGACAGGCTCTGGAAACACCATATATTTT. The encoded protein is CASSPGQTGSGNTIYF.